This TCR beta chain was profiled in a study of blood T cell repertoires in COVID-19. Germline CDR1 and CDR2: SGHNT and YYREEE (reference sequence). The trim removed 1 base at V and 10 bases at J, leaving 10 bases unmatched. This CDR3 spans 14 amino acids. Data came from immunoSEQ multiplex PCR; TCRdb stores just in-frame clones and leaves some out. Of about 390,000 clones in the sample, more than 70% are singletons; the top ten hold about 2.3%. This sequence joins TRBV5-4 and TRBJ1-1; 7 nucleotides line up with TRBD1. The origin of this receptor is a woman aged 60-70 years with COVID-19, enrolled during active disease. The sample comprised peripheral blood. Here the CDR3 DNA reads TGTGCCAGCAGCTTGAAGGGGGCAGTCGGTGGAGCTTTCTTT. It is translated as CASSLKGAVGGAFF.